The next 26 T cell receptor beta chains were all read from a single sample in a study of T cells in Graves' hyperthyroidism and ophthalmopathy. What was amplified from RNA transcripts were TCR beta CDR3 regions. With the HTBI primer set, the TCR CDR3 went through a first round of RT-PCR. TCRdb itself ran the multiplex PCR reads through MiXCR, one entry per CDR3 protein. The sample includes roughly 420,000 distinct CDR3 sequences, about 15% seen only once; the top ten take less than 15%. Sequencing input: blood. The source is a woman between 18 and 30 years old with Graves' hyperthyroidism.

This clonotype was seen ten or more times. The V and J genes are TRBV11-1 and TRBJ2-5; D unresolved. V lost 4 bases and J 5 bases, leaving 17 bases between the germline ends. The CDR3 has 15 amino acids. Germline V gene data show CDR1 as SGHAT and CDR2 as FQDESV (reference sequence). CDR3 region: CASSSSHKVGETQYF. The DNA of the CDR3 is TGTGCCAGCAGCTCCAGTCACAAAGTTGGGGAGACCCAGTACTTC.

The sample holds many counts of this clonotype. V and J are TRBV5-1 and TRBJ1-2, with 9 bases aligning to TRBD1. Germline lookup yields CDR1 SGHRS and CDR2 YFSETQ. The CDR3 length is 15 residues. V lost 4 bases, J lost 5 bases, and 9 bases stayed unmatched. Here the CDR3 DNA reads TGCGCCAGCAGCATTGCGGACAGGGGAGCATATGGCTACACCTTC. Translation gives CASSIADRGAYGYTF.

This clonotype showed up just a few times. This chain uses TRBV20-1 with TRBJ1-6; D remains ambiguous. The length of the CDR3 is 14 residues. Trimming shortened V by 3 bases and J by 3 bases, and 9 bases separated the two germline ends. Germline V gene lookup returns CDR1 DFQATT and CDR2 SNEGSKA (reference sequence). CDR3 residues: CSASSTRYNSPLHF. DNA of the CDR3: TGCAGTGCTAGTTCGACACGCTATAATTCACCCCTCCACTTT.

The rearrangement uses TRBV15 and TRBJ2-1; possibly TRBD2 for D (6 bases). The CDR3 is made up of 17 amino acids. V lost 4 bases, J lost 6 bases, and 22 bases lay in between. Germline assignment: CDR1 LNHNV and CDR2 YYDKDF (reference sequence). CDR3 region: CATSTSGGTLPFNEQFF. CDR3 nucleotide sequence: TGTGCCACCAGCACCAGTGGTGGGACTTTACCCTTCAATGAGCAGTTCTTC.

This clonotype was counted ten times or more. This chain joins TRBV2 and TRBJ2-2; 8 bases are shared with TRBD2. This CDR3 has 15 residues. From germline, CDR1 is SNHLY and CDR2 FYNNEI. The V and J ends lost 3 bases and 6 bases, in that order; junction bases with no gene match: 6. The CDR3 reads CASSDRVAGPGELFF. CDR3 in DNA: TGTGCCAGCAGTGATCGGGTAGCGGGACCCGGGGAGCTGTTTTTT.

This clonotype was counted a few times. The CDR3 sequence is CASSMGHLNEKLFF. The CDR3 coding sequence is TGTGCCAGCAGCATGGGACACCTTAATGAAAAACTGTTTTTT. The V and J genes are TRBV9 and TRBJ1-4; D might be TRBD1 (6 bases). The CDR3 is made up of 14 amino acids. V was pared by 4 bases and J by 4 bases, with 11 bases between. CDR1 is SGDLS, CDR2 YYNGEE, per germline. Filled out from reference TRBV9 and TRBJ1-4, the complete variable domain reads DSGVTQTPKHLITATGQRVTLRCSPRSGDLSVYWYQQSLDQGLQFLIQYYNGEERAKGNILERFSAQQFPDLHSELNLSSLELGDSALYFCASSMGHLNEKLFFGSGTQLSVL.

V and J are TRBV19 and TRBJ2-7; the match to TRBD1 covers 7 bases. The CDR3 loop spans 19 amino acids. V lost 4 bases, J lost 5 bases, and 23 bases stayed unmatched. Germline V gene lookup returns CDR1 LNHDA and CDR2 SQIVND (reference sequence). For the CDR3, the DNA is TGTGCCAGTAGTAAGGGGGCTGGGCAGGTAAACCTTGAGGTCCACGAGCAGTACTTC. Translation: CASSKGAGQVNLEVHEQYF. The whole variable domain, remainder taken from reference TRBV19 and TRBJ2-7, is DGGITQSPKYLFRKEGQNVTLSCEQNLNHDAMYWYRQDPGQGLRLIYYSQIVNDFQKGDIAEGYSVSREKKESFPLTVTSAQKNPTAFYLCASSKGAGQVNLEVHEQYFGPGTRLTVT.

This rearrangement joins TRBV4-1 to TRBJ2-1; TRBD1 might be the D (5 bases). V shed 1 base and J shed 4 bases, with 11 bases lying between them. Germline loops: CDR1 MGHRA, CDR2 YSYEKL. The CDR3 consists of 15 residues. The CDR3 here is CASSQALRQYNEQFF. The CDR3 coding sequence is TGCGCCAGCAGCCAAGCGTTAAGACAGTACAATGAGCAGTTCTTC.

This clonotype was seen more than once but under ten times. V and J are TRBV6-2 or TRBV6-3 and TRBJ2-7; no clear D. This CDR3 is built from 12 residues. V lost 2 bases and J lost 3, with 5 bases in between. Germline-derived CDR1 and CDR2 are MNHEY and SVGEGT. CDR3 protein: CASSYPLYEQYF. The CDR3 DNA reads TGTGCCAGCAGTTACCCCCTCTACGAGCAGTACTTC.

This clonotype was detected many times. The chain links TRBV2 to TRBJ1-5, with D possibly TRBD1 on 5 matching bases. The CDR3 contains 15 residues. Between the trimmed V and J ends, which lost 8 bases and 0 bases, there was a span of 14 bases. CDR1 SNHLY and CDR2 FYNNEI come from the germline V gene. CDR3 nucleotides: TGTGCCAGCGGATCCCAGGGAATTAGCAATCAGCCCCAGCATTTT. It codes for CASGSQGISNQPQHF.

This clonotype was recorded a few times. This chain joins TRBV3-1 and TRBJ1-6; possible D gene TRBD1, 5 bases. The CDR3 extends over 13 amino acids. CDR1 is LGHDT, CDR2 YNNKEL, per germline (reference sequence). V dropped 1 base and J dropped 14 bases, with 12 bases sitting between them. In DNA form, the CDR3 reads TGTGCCAGCAGCCAAGCGGCGGGGCAAACCCTCCACTTT. It specifies CASSQAAGQTLHF.

Points on this clonotype: A much more abundant neighbour one base away suggests this may be a read error. The J gene is TRBJ2-3, the V gene TRBV15, with a tentative D call TRBD2 (6 bases). Trimming shortened V by 1 base and J by 0 bases, and 11 bases separated the two germline ends. Germline-derived CDR1 and CDR2 are LNHNV and YYDKDF (reference sequence). The CDR3 covers 16 residues. CDR3 region: CATSRGDGGSTDTQYF. CDR3 sequence (DNA): TGTGCCACCAGCAGAGGTGACGGGGGAAGCACAGATACGCAGTATTTT.

This clonotype was detected many times. The chain is built from TRBV10-3 and TRBJ2-1; D may be TRBD2 (5 bases). V was clipped by 7 bases and J by 4 bases, with 11 bases between them. Germline V gene data show CDR1 as ENHRY and CDR2 as SYGVKD. The CDR3 sequence is 13 residues long. The DNA of the CDR3 is TGTGCCATCACCCCGAGGGAGTACAATGAGCAGTTCTTC. Translated: CAITPREYNEQFF.

The chain carries TRBV6-2 or TRBV6-3 and TRBJ2-1; 16 positions match TRBD2. This CDR3 is 18 amino acids long. Germline CDR1 MNHEY, CDR2 SVGEGT. V was pared by 2 bases and J by 7 bases, with 8 bases of the junction left unmatched. The CDR3 is CASSYPGTSGRARNEQFF. The CDR3, as DNA: TGTGCCAGCAGTTACCCCGGGACTAGCGGGAGGGCCAGGAATGAGCAGTTCTTC.

The table lists this clonotype with many counts. The V gene is TRBV11-2, the J gene TRBJ1-2, with D tentatively TRBD1 (5 bases). Trimming cost V 0 bases and J 7 bases, with 15 bases left between them. Per germline, CDR1 SGHAT and CDR2 FQNNGV. This CDR3 region has 15 residues. Written as DNA, the CDR3 is TGTGCCAGCAGCTTAGATTGGCGTGGGGCTATTGGCTACACCTTC. It codes for CASSLDWRGAIGYTF. The full variable domain, in which reference TRBV11-2 and TRBJ1-2 provide the parts outside the CDR3, is EAGVAQSPRYKIIEKRQSVAFWCNPISGHATLYWYQQILGQGPKLLIQFQNNGVVDDSQLPKDRFSAERLKGVDSTLKIQPAKLEDSAVYLCASSLDWRGAIGYTFGSGTRLTVV.

This clonotype showed up many times. This chain connects TRBV20-1 to TRBJ2-3, with TRBD2 matching over 11 bases. The CDR3 runs to 16 residues. J gave up 2 bases and V 2 bases, and 6 bases lay outside the gene matches. Per germline, CDR1 DFQATT and CDR2 SNEGSKA (reference sequence). CDR3 region: CSARPSGRTLTDTQYF. The DNA of the CDR3 is TGCAGTGCTAGACCTAGCGGGAGGACCCTCACAGATACGCAGTATTTT.

The V gene is TRBV29-1, the J gene TRBJ2-3, with 12 positions matching TRBD2. The CDR3 length is 15 residues. V trimming: 6 bases; J trimming: 5 bases; junction bases outside the gene matches: 9. CDR1 is SQVTM, CDR2 ANQGSEA, per germline. The CDR3 DNA sequence: TGCAGCGTCTATAAGACTAGCGGGGGACAAGATACGCAGTATTTT. The encoded protein is CSVYKTSGGQDTQYF.

Ten or more counts support this clonotype. The chain couples TRBV28 to TRBJ2-1, with 8 bases fitting TRBD2. CDR1 and CDR2 from the germline V gene are MDHEN and SYDVKM. Losses at the gene ends were 4 bases for V and 13 bases for J; bases not matched to a gene: 6. CDR3 length: 12 amino acids. CDR3 in DNA: TGTGCCAGCAGTTATCGGGGGACTAGTCAGTTCTTC. Its translation is CASSYRGTSQFF. Supplemented by reference TRBV28 and TRBJ2-1, the full variable domain reads DVKVTQSSRYLVKRTGEKVFLECVQDMDHENMFWYRQDPGLGLRLIYFSYDVKMKEKGDIPEGYSVSREKKERFSLILESASTNQTSMYLCASSYRGTSQFFGPGTRLTVL.

This clonotype was counted at least ten times. CDR3 residues: CSATKQGHEQFF. DNA for the CDR3: TGCAGTGCCACCAAACAGGGACATGAGCAGTTCTTC. The chain links TRBV20-1 to TRBJ2-1, with D maybe TRBD1 (6 bases). The CDR3 has 12 residues. V was shortened by 6 bases and J by 8 bases, with 14 bases between the two germline ends. In germline, CDR1 is DFQATT, CDR2 SNEGSKA (reference sequence).

This clonotype was counted only a few times. This rearrangement joins TRBV4-1 to TRBJ1-5, with D unclear. V lost 0 bases and J 9 bases, leaving 9 bases between the germline ends. In germline, CDR1 is MGHRA, CDR2 YSYEKL. The CDR3 runs to 13 residues. In nucleotides, the CDR3 is TGCGCCAGCAGCCAAGATTTAGCCTGGCCCCAGCATTTT. Residues: CASSQDLAWPQHF.

The chain links TRBV6-1 to TRBJ1-6; D not resolved. Germline CDR1 is MNHNS and CDR2 is SASEGT. With 2 bases removed from V and 9 bases from J, the gap between germline ends came to 14 bases. CDR3 size: 15 residues. CDR3 nucleotide sequence: TGTGCCAGCAGTGAATTTTCTGGCGGGCGTTCACCCCTCCACTTT. Amino acids: CASSEFSGGRSPLHF.

This clonotype was picked up many times. This rearrangement joins TRBV27 to TRBJ1-4; tentative D call: TRBD1 (5 bases). Germline V CDR1 and CDR2: MNHEY, SMNVEV (reference sequence). The V gene lost 2 bases and the J gene lost 7 bases, with 11 bases spanning the gap. This CDR3 has 14 amino acids. The CDR3 DNA is TGTGCCAGCAGTTTACAGGGACGGGGTGAAAAACTGTTTTTT. Protein: CASSLQGRGEKLFF.

This clonotype was seen a handful of times. This chain uses TRBV4-2 with TRBJ2-3; tentative D call: TRBD2 (5 bases). CDR1 LGHNA and CDR2 YNFKEQ come from the germline V gene. V lost 1 base and J 4 bases, leaving 12 bases between the germline ends. The CDR3 is 15 amino acids. DNA for the CDR3: TGTGCCAGCAGCCAAGTCGACGGGGTGTCAGATACGCAGTATTTT. Encoded protein: CASSQVDGVSDTQYF.

The chain carries TRBV9 and TRBJ2-5, with 8 bases identical to TRBD2. J lost 1 base, V lost 4 bases, and 12 bases had no gene match. Germline CDR1 is SGDLS and CDR2 is YYNGEE. The length of the CDR3 is 17 residues. The DNA of the CDR3 is TGTGCCAGCAGCCCGCTTGGGGTAGCGGGATTCCAAGAGACCCAGTACTTC. It specifies CASSPLGVAGFQETQYF.

This clonotype was picked up many times. The rearrangement links TRBV6-2 or TRBV6-3 to TRBJ2-3; D may be TRBD2 (6 bases). Germline-derived CDR1 and CDR2 are MNHEY and SVGEGT. This CDR3 is 14 amino acids long. V lost 5 bases and J lost 4, with 13 bases in between. This CDR3 is CASSSGLPADTQYF. DNA of the CDR3: TGTGCCAGCAGTAGCGGACTACCAGCAGATACGCAGTATTTT.

This clonotype was seen ten or more times. Here the CDR3 DNA reads TGTGCCAGCAAGGCACGAGGGGGCGGAAACACTGAAGCTTTCTTT. As protein: CASKARGGGNTEAFF. The chain is built from TRBV6-1 and TRBJ1-1; 7 bases are shared with TRBD1. Germline lookup yields CDR1 MNHNS and CDR2 SASEGT. The CDR3 contains 15 residues. The V and J ends lost 7 bases and 2 bases, in that order; junction bases with no gene match: 10.